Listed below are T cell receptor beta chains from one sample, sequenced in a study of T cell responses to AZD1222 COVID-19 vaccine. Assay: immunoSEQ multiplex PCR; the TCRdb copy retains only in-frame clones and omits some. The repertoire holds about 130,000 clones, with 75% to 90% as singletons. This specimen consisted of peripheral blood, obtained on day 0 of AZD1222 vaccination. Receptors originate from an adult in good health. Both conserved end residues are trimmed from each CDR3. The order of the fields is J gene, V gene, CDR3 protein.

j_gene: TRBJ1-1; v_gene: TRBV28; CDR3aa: ASSLGGADTEAF
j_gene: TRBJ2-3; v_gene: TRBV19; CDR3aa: ASSYLGDTQY
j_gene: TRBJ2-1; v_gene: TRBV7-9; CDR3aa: ASSQGGGPYNEQF
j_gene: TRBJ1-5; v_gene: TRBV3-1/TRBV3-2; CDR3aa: ASSQDLRVNQPQH
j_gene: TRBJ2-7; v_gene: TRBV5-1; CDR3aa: ASSFSGTVYEQY
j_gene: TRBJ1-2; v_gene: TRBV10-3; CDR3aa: AISESGGQGADYGYT
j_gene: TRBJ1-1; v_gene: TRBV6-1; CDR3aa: ASSDGLNTEAF
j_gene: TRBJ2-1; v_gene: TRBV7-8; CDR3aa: ASSLAGVEQF
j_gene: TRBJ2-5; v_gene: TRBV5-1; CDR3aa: ASSLGGQGLEETQY
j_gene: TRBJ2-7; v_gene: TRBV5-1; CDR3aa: ASSLHQSYEQY
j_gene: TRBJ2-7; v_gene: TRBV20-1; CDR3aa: SASPGYEQY
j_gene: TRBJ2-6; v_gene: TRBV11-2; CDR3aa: ASTPLGANVLT
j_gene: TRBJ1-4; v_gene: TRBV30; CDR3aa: AWSEGLVRLRTHEKLF
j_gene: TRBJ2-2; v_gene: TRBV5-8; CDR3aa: ASSLVGVYTGELF
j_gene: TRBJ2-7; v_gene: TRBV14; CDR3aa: ASSQDIGRYEQY
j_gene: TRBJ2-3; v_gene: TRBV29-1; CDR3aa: STLSGGTDTQY
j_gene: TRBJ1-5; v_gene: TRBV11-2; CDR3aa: ASSLAAGWSNQPQH
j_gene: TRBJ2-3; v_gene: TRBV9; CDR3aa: ASSVGRGSDTQY
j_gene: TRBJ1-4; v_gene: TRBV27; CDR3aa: ASRKQQGTNEKLF
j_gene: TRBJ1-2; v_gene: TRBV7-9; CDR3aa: ASSLGGAFNYGYT
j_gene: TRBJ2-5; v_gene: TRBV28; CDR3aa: ASNPASSGSQETQY
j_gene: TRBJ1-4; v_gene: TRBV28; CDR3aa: ASSSSLDRGGEKLF
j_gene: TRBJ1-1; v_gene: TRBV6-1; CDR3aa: ASSEQQGNTEAF
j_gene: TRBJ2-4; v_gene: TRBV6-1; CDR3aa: ASSETWGGVT
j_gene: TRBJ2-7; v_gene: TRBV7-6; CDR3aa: ASSLGTSGLSYEQY
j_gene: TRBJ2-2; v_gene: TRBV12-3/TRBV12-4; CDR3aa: ASSFAGELF
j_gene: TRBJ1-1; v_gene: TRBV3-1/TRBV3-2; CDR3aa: ASSQAPPSEAF
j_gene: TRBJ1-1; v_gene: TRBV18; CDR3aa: ASSRQGLASTEAF
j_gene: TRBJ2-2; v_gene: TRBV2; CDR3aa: ATTAGTGELF
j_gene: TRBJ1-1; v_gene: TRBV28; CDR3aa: ASNPTGQGTTEAF
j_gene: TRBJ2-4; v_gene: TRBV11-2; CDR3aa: ASSLVMAEGIQY
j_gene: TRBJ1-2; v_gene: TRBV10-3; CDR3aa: ATPSSGTGANYGYT
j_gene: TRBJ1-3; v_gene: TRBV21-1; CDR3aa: ASSKVGDSYTIY
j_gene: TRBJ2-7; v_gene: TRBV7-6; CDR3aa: ASSTSGADPPRFEQY
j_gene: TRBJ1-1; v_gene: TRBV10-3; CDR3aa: AARGADTEAF
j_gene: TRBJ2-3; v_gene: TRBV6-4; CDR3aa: ATRKSSTDTQY
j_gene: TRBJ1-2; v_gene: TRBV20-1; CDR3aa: SASSSEGHRDYGYT
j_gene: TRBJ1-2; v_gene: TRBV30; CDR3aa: AWSKGQANYGYT
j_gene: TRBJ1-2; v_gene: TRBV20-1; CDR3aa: SADPLYGYT
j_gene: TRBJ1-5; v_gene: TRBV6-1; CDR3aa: ASSDFGDQPQH
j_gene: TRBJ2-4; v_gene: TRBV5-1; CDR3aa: ASSSFAGVGINIQY
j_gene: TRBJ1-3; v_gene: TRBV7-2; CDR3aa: ASSLDRVGNTIY
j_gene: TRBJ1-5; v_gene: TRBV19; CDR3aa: ATNDGHGGNQPQH
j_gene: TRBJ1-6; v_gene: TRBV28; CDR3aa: ASSFGRVVDSPLH
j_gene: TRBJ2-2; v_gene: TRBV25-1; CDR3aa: ASTNPTRVGAGELF
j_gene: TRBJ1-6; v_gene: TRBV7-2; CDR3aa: ASSSRDRNSPLH
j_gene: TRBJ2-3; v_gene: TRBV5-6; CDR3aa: ASSPGLGRADTQY
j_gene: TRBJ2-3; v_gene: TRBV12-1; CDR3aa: ASNSRLAGGSTDTQY
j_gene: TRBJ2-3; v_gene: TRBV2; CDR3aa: ASGGDTDTQY
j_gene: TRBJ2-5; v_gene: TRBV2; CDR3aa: ASSGSVGETQY
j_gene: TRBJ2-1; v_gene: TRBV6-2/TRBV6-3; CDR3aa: ASRYDLTSGEQF